This T cell receptor (beta chain) stems from a study of T-cell memory formation after mild COVID-19. Study-level points and caveats: Shrinking CD4+ clones resided mostly in CM and EM, and CD8+ ones in EMRA. A second wave expanding day 15 to 37 was CD4+-biased; contracting clones were balanced.

The V end lost 0 bases, the J end lost 3 bases, and 11 bases lay between the germline ends. This CDR3 has 15 residues. Germline V gene data show CDR1 as SGHAT and CDR2 as FQNNGV. Constant-segment-primed 5'RACE gave TCR alpha and TCR beta cDNA libraries with sample barcodes and UMIs. In TCRdb, the 5' RACE reads were re-called with MiXCR into one record per CDR3 protein. The sample carries hundreds of thousands of distinct CDR3 sequences, around 19% recorded once. Comments on this clonotype: Its antigen is currently unknown.

The chain is built from TRBV11-2 and TRBJ2-5, with D perhaps matching TRBD2 (5 bases). Specimen: PBMCs or a T cell subset sorted from them (not recorded which). This TCR derives from an adult woman who had mild COVID-19 (a few samples of this study predate the infection). Cell type and time point are not known. CDR3 sequence (DNA): TGTGCCAGCAGCTTAGATAGTTGGCGGGAAGAGACCCAGTACTTC. Its translation: CASSLDSWREETQYF.